Each of the 29 T cell receptor beta chains below was sequenced from the same sample in a study of T cell changes during pregnancy in multiple sclerosis. Sequencing was performed with immunoSEQ multiplex PCR; in TCRdb, only in-frame clones are kept and a portion is missing. The sample consists of 40,000 to 45,000 clones, 90% to 95% of them appearing once. Here the sequenced sample was CD8+ T cells from peripheral blood mononuclear cells, taken in the third trimester of pregnancy. Receptors were obtained from a female donor with multiple sclerosis, enrolled in a pregnancy study.

This clone was recorded once. This chain connects TRBV6-5 to TRBJ2-2; D may be TRBD1 (6 bases). V shed 5 bases and J shed 4 bases, with 8 bases lying between them. CDR1 and CDR2 from the germline V gene are MNHEY and SVGAGI. The CDR3 has 13 amino acids. The chain's CDR3 is CASSLQGTGELFF. CDR3 sequence (DNA): TGTGCCAGCAGTCTACAGGGCACCGGGGAGCTGTTTTTT.

The gene calls are TRBV7-9 and TRBJ1-5; D gene unclear. Per germline, CDR1 SEHNR and CDR2 FQNEAQ (reference sequence). V lost 3 bases to trimming and J lost 4 bases, with 7 bases between them. This CDR3 spans 13 amino acids. CDR3 region: CASSFSGNQPQHF. The CDR3 nucleotides are TGTGCCAGCAGCTTTTCGGGGAATCAGCCCCAGCATTTT.

The CDR3 nucleotides are TGTGCCAGCAGTGAAGGACGGGGAGGTGTGAGTAACTATGGCTACACCTTC. Translated, it gives CASSEGRGGVSNYGYTF. V is TRBV6-1 and J is TRBJ1-2; D gene ambiguous. V gave up 1 base and J gave up 1 base, with 16 bases separating them. This CDR3 has 17 amino acids. CDR1 and CDR2 (germline): MNHNS, SASEGT.

The chain recombines TRBV7-3 with TRBJ2-3; 7 bases align to TRBD1. Germline CDR1 and CDR2: SGHTA and FQGTGA. The CDR3 length is 17 residues. V gave up 1 base and J gave up 2 bases; unmatched junction bases: 9. The CDR3 region has the DNA TGTGCCAGCAGCTTAAGTCGGGGACAGAAGAACACAGATACGCAGTATTTT. Amino acids: CASSLSRGQKNTDTQYF. The full variable domain, rest sourced from reference TRBV7-3 and TRBJ2-3, is GAGVSQTPSNKVTEKGKYVELRCDPISGHTALYWYRQSLGQGPEFLIYFQGTGAADDSGLPNDRFFAVRPEGSVSTLKIQRTERGDSAVYLCASSLSRGQKNTDTQYFGPGTRLTVL.

The chain employs TRBV4-1 and TRBJ2-1; 13 bases align to TRBD2. The ends lost 4 bases at V and 2 bases at J; junction bases unmatched: 8. Germline V gene sequence: CDR1 MGHRA, CDR2 YSYEKL. The CDR3 runs 18 residues. CDR3 sequence: CASSPRTSGSLPYNEQFF. In DNA form, the CDR3 reads TGCGCCAGCAGCCCACGGACTAGCGGGAGTTTGCCCTACAATGAGCAGTTCTTC.

The CDR3 bases are TGTGCCAGTAGCTCCGGGACAGGGACCTACGAGCAGTACTTC. As protein: CASSSGTGTYEQYF. The rearrangement links TRBV19 to TRBJ2-7, with 9 bases fitting TRBD1. Per the germline V gene, CDR1 is LNHDA and CDR2 is SQIVND (reference sequence). V gave up 6 bases and J gave up 2 bases; unmatched junction bases: 5. CDR3 size: 14 residues.

The V and J genes are TRBV4-1 and TRBJ2-1, with a weak D call TRBD2 (5 bases). CDR1 is MGHRA and CDR2 is YSYEKL in the germline V gene. The CDR3 length is 15 residues. The V end lost 0 bases, the J end lost 8 bases, and 14 bases lay between the germline ends. The CDR3 sequence is CASSQDLSGLYEQFF. As DNA, the CDR3 is TGCGCCAGCAGCCAAGATCTGAGCGGCTTGTATGAGCAGTTCTTC.

The chain recombines TRBV6-6 with TRBJ2-7; D possibly corresponds to TRBD1 (6 bases). V was trimmed by 5 bases and J by 5 bases, leaving 10 bases between them. CDR3 length equals 12 residues. CDR1 is MNHNY, CDR2 SVGAGI, per germline (reference sequence). CDR3 nucleotides: TGTGCCAGCAGTCTGGACAGCCACGAGCAGTACTTC. Protein product: CASSLDSHEQYF.

The chain joins TRBV4-3 to TRBJ1-1; possible D gene TRBD1, 5 bases. The ends were cut back, 0 bases at V and 8 bases at J, with 13 bases in the middle. The CDR3 loop spans 14 amino acids. Germline CDR1 LGHNA, CDR2 YSLEER. The CDR3 protein is CASSQEGGVLEAFF. The CDR3 DNA sequence: TGCGCCAGCAGCCAAGAGGGAGGGGTATTAGAAGCTTTCTTT.

This rearrangement joins TRBV28 to TRBJ1-2; D is possibly TRBD1 (6 bases). CDR1 and CDR2 (germline): MDHEN, SYDVKM. The CDR3 loop spans 15 amino acids. The V end lost 3 bases, the J end lost 3 bases, and 14 bases lay between the germline ends. Here the CDR3 reads CASSFLGEGDYGYTF. DNA of the CDR3: TGTGCCAGCAGTTTTTTAGGAGAGGGGGACTATGGCTACACCTTC.

V usage is TRBV29-1 and J usage is TRBJ2-1, with D possibly TRBD1 on 5 matching bases. Germline loops: CDR1 SQVTM, CDR2 ANQGSEA. V was cut by 5 bases and J by 6 bases, with 17 bases left in between. The CDR3 is 14 residues long. This CDR3 is CSVLTVVRVNEQFF. DNA for the CDR3: TGCAGCGTTCTGACAGTCGTTCGTGTCAATGAGCAGTTCTTC.

The rearrangement uses TRBV5-1 and TRBJ2-7; D possibly corresponds to TRBD1 (5 bases). Germline CDR1 SGHRS, CDR2 YFSETQ. Deletions cut 0 bases from V and 1 base from J, with 5 bases between. The CDR3 consists of 13 residues. The CDR3 here is CASSLGQSYEQYF. The CDR3, as DNA: TGCGCCAGCAGCTTGGGACAGTCCTACGAGCAGTACTTC.

This chain uses TRBV13 with TRBJ1-4; 10 bases are a match to TRBD1. V lost 3 bases to trimming and J lost 10 bases; unmatched junction nucleotides: 5. The V gene's germline CDR1 is PRHDT and CDR2 FYEKMQ (reference sequence). The CDR3 loop spans 14 amino acids. The CDR3 reads CASSFGTGAGKLFF. For the CDR3, the DNA is TGTGCCAGCAGCTTTGGGACAGGGGCTGGAAAACTGTTTTTT.

The chain links TRBV2 to TRBJ1-5, with TRBD1 as a possible D gene (5 bases). CDR1 is SNHLY, CDR2 FYNNEI, per germline. The CDR3 has 13 residues. V gave up 6 bases and J gave up 3 bases, with 9 bases separating them. Written as DNA, the CDR3 is TGTGCCAGCAGCGACAGTAACAATCAGCCCCAGCATTTT. Translated: CASSDSNNQPQHF.

J is TRBJ2-7 and V is TRBV14, with 11 nucleotides matching TRBD2. This CDR3 is built from 15 residues. V lost 6 bases to trimming and J lost 3 bases; unmatched junction nucleotides: 7. CDR1 and CDR2 (germline): SGHDN, FVKESK. Here the CDR3 DNA reads TGTGCCAGCAGGCCGACTAGCGGGGCGTTCTACGAGCAGTACTTC. Its translation: CASRPTSGAFYEQYF.

V gene TRBV27 combines with J gene TRBJ2-7, with 9 positions matching TRBD1. CDR1 and CDR2 from the germline V gene are MNHEY and SMNVEV (reference sequence). The CDR3 contains 15 residues. V shed 0 bases and J 1 base; nucleotides not matched to a gene: 1. Here the CDR3 DNA reads TGTGCCAGCAGTTTATCCGGGACAGGGTCCTACGAGCAGTACTTC. It encodes CASSLSGTGSYEQYF.

The chain has TRBV6-5 and TRBJ2-7; no reliable D call. V lost 6 bases, J lost 2 bases, and 17 bases lay in between. Germline V gene sequence: CDR1 MNHEY, CDR2 SVGAGI. The CDR3 sequence is 15 residues long. The CDR3 coding sequence is TGTGCCAGCAGCCCTCCGGCGGCCCCTACCTACGAGCAGTACTTC. Its protein is CASSPPAAPTYEQYF.

The V call is TRBV6-5, the J call TRBJ1-1, with TRBD1 as a possible D gene (5 bases). Per germline, CDR1 MNHEY and CDR2 SVGAGI. The V and J ends lost 2 bases and 1 base respectively, with 8 bases between them. The CDR3 spans 14 residues. The CDR3 spells CASSYLGANTEAFF. The CDR3 coding sequence is TGTGCCAGCAGTTACCTAGGGGCGAACACTGAAGCTTTCTTT.

This chain links TRBV5-1 with TRBJ2-7; no firm D call. V lost 0 bases and J 3 bases, leaving 7 bases between the germline ends. The CDR3 length is 13 residues. CDR1 is SGHRS, CDR2 YFSETQ, per germline. The CDR3 DNA sequence: TGCGCCAGCAGCTTGGGCGGAAACTACGAGCAGTACTTC. Protein sequence: CASSLGGNYEQYF.

This chain joins TRBV6-1 and TRBJ2-7; D is ambiguous. Trimming removed 11 bases from V and 3 bases from J, with 14 bases in between. Germline assignment: CDR1 MNHNS and CDR2 SASEGT. CDR3 size: 12 residues. CDR3 residues: CALRPLRYEQYF. In nucleotides, the CDR3 is TGTGCCCTTCGCCCACTTCGCTACGAGCAGTACTTC.

The rearrangement links TRBV6-5 to TRBJ1-1; TRBD1 might be the D (5 bases). Germline values: CDR1 MNHEY, CDR2 SVGAGI. With 6 bases removed from V and 2 bases from J, the gap between germline ends came to 10 bases. The CDR3 covers 13 residues. The CDR3 region has the DNA TGTGCCAGCAGCCTCGGACATAACACTGAAGCTTTCTTT. This translates into CASSLGHNTEAFF.

CDR3 residues: CASSLSPVADTQYF. As DNA, the CDR3 is TGTGCCAGCAGTTTATCCCCAGTCGCAGATACGCAGTATTTT. The chain recombines TRBV27 with TRBJ2-3; no clear D gene. CDR3 size: 14 residues. V lost 0 bases and J 4 bases, leaving 8 bases between the germline ends. CDR1 is MNHEY, CDR2 SMNVEV, per germline (reference sequence).

V and J are TRBV30 and TRBJ2-7; 11 nucleotides agree with TRBD1. Looked up from germline, CDR1 is GTSNPN and CDR2 is SVGIG (reference sequence). Trimming cost V 0 bases and J 3 bases; bases outside gene matches: 1. The CDR3 runs 14 residues. This chain's CDR3 is CAWSVGTGGYEQYF. CDR3 sequence (DNA): TGTGCCTGGAGTGTCGGGACAGGGGGCTACGAGCAGTACTTC.

This clone was found once. The rearrangement uses TRBV2 and TRBJ2-1; TRBD1 is a possible D gene (5 bases). Germline V lookup: CDR1 SNHLY, CDR2 FYNNEI. The CDR3 consists of 13 residues. V lost 7 bases to trimming and J lost 6 bases, with 13 bases between them. CDR3 amino acids: CASIRGLPNEQFF. CDR3 nucleotide sequence: TGTGCCAGCATTAGGGGCCTACCCAATGAGCAGTTCTTC.

This chain uses TRBV7-2 with TRBJ2-3; a weak D match, TRBD1 (5 bases). In germline, CDR1 is SGHTA, CDR2 FQGNSA. V was trimmed by 0 bases and J by 8 bases, leaving 6 bases between them. The CDR3 totals 12 residues. The DNA of the CDR3 is TGTGCCAGCAGCTTAGCGCAGGGTACGCAGTATTTT. Protein: CASSLAQGTQYF.

This clone was seen once. The chain has TRBV30 and TRBJ2-1; tentative D call: TRBD1 (7 bases). With 1 base removed from V and 8 bases from J, the gap between germline ends came to 15 bases. The germline CDR1 and CDR2 sequences are GTSNPN and SVGIG (reference sequence). The CDR3 has 14 amino acids. CDR3 nucleotide sequence: TGTGCCTGGAGTGGTGGAGGGGGCTTCTATGAGCAGTTCTTC. Its translation is CAWSGGGGFYEQFF. The full variable domain, rest sourced from reference TRBV30 and TRBJ2-1, is SQTIHQWPATLVQPVGSPLSLECTVEGTSNPNLYWYRQAAGRGLQLLFYSVGIGQISSEVPQNLSASRPQDRQFILSSKKLLLSDSGFYLCAWSGGGGFYEQFFGPGTRLTVL.

This chain connects TRBV2 to TRBJ1-5; D is uncertain. The CDR3 totals 13 residues. With 1 base removed from V and 5 bases from J, the gap between germline ends came to 6 bases. The germline gives CDR1 SNHLY, CDR2 FYNNEI. CDR3 sequence (DNA): TGTGCCAGCAGTGAAGAAGAGCATCAGCCCCAGCATTTT. Translation: CASSEEEHQPQHF.

This chain joins TRBV5-1 and TRBJ2-5, with 8 bases aligning to TRBD1. Germline V gene lookup returns CDR1 SGHRS and CDR2 YFSETQ. Losses at the gene ends were 4 bases for V and 2 bases for J; bases not matched to a gene: 10. The length of the CDR3 is 16 residues. The CDR3 reads CASSLWTGKVQETQYF. The CDR3, as DNA: TGCGCCAGCAGCCTGTGGACAGGGAAAGTACAAGAGACCCAGTACTTC.

The chain links TRBV27 to TRBJ2-5; 8 positions agree with TRBD2. V shed 6 bases and J 5 bases; nucleotides not matched to a gene: 11. The CDR3 has 15 amino acids. Germline V lookup: CDR1 MNHEY, CDR2 SMNVEV (reference sequence). The CDR3 nucleotides are TGTGCCAGCAGCGAGTCGACTAGCGTGGGGGAGACCCAGTACTTC. Its translation: CASSESTSVGETQYF.